The 5 T cell receptor beta chains below all came from one sample that was sequenced in a study of cytomegalovirus exposure and HLA in healthy donors. PCR was performed using 60 Vbeta and 13 Jbeta primers. TCRdb keeps only in-frame clones here, not all; method: immunoSEQ multiplex PCR. The repertoire holds under 130,000 clones, with 65% to 85% as singletons. The specimen was PBMCs. All receptors derive from a man aged 45 to 65 in good health and CMV-seropositive.

The rearrangement joins TRBV19 to TRBJ2-5; D not resolved. V lost 0 bases to trimming and J lost 0 bases, with 5 bases between them. Germline V lookup: CDR1 LNHDA, CDR2 SQIVND (reference sequence). This CDR3 is built from 14 residues. CDR3 sequence reads: CASSIDLNQETQYF. The CDR3 region has the DNA TGTGCCAGTAGTATAGATCTAAACCAAGAGACCCAGTACTTC.

The J gene is TRBJ2-1, the V gene TRBV5-1; 11 bases are a match to TRBD2. This CDR3 has 14 amino acids. V was pared by 5 bases and J by 3 bases, with 1 base of the junction left unmatched. Germline CDR1 and CDR2: SGHRS and YFSETQ. DNA of the CDR3: TGCGCCAGCAGGGGACTAGCGGTCTACAATGAGCAGTTCTTC. Its translation: CASRGLAVYNEQFF.

As for this clone: A read error may account for a junction end that differs from germline. The chain uses TRBV28 and TRBJ2-7; 7 bases match TRBD1. The CDR3 has 16 residues. Germline V lookup: CDR1 MDHEN, CDR2 SYDVKM. In DNA form, the CDR3 reads TGTGCCAGCAGTCGAACCCCCACAGGGGTAATGGACGATCAGTACTTC. This translates into CASSRTPTGVMDDQYF.

This clone occurred a few times. The chain combines TRBV9 with TRBJ1-3, with 9 bases identical to TRBD1. V was pared by 6 bases and J by 0 bases, with 7 bases of the junction left unmatched. CDR1 and CDR2 from the germline V gene are SGDLS and YYNGEE. This CDR3 comprises 16 residues. CDR3 loop: CASKAGDRDSGNTIYF. The CDR3 region has the DNA TGTGCCAGCAAGGCGGGGGACAGGGACTCTGGAAACACCATATATTTT.

The chain has TRBV7-9 and TRBJ1-1; TRBD1 aligns across 9 bases. This CDR3 is 15 amino acids long. Germline lookup yields CDR1 SEHNR and CDR2 FQNEAQ (reference sequence). Losses at the gene ends were 5 bases for V and 10 bases for J; bases not matched to a gene: 14. This chain's CDR3 is CASSEQGAGRLGAFF. CDR3 sequence (DNA): TGTGCCAGCAGCGAACAGGGGGCGGGGAGGCTCGGAGCTTTCTTT.